The present T cell receptor beta chain was sequenced within a study of shared clonotypes between healthy human individuals. Some clones are missing from TCRdb's copy, which holds only in-frame ones; the method was immunoSEQ multiplex PCR. Here the sample spans 1.4 million or so clones, approximately 98.5% being singletons. V was cut by 0 bases and J by 5 bases, with 12 bases left in between. Per the germline V gene, CDR1 is SGHNT and CDR2 is YENEEA. The CDR3 contains 15 residues. The sequenced sample consisted of naive CD4+ T cells sorted from blood. Specified subset: CD45RA+ positively selected. The chain links TRBV11-3 to TRBJ2-3; D is possibly TRBD2 (5 bases). The sequence was obtained from a man aged 25 to 40 in good health. The CDR3 is CASSLDPGGGDTQYF. CDR3 in DNA: TGTGCCAGCAGCTTAGATCCCGGAGGTGGAGATACGCAGTATTTT.